This T cell receptor beta chain is from a study of radiation and T cells in renal cell carcinoma. V dropped 0 bases and J dropped 15; count of bases not matched to a gene: 6. This CDR3 is 12 amino acids long. CDR1 and CDR2 from the germline V gene are SGHRS and YFSETQ. As for time point: blood 4 weeks post-SBRT, at nephrectomy. This sample's treatment: 15 Gy SBRT to primary tumor, nephrectomy 4 weeks later. Blood was sampled at baseline, 2 weeks and 4 weeks after SBRT. The tumor was a clear cell renal cell carcinoma. Overall study results and limits: In blood, top tumor clones expanded by 2 weeks, shrinking by 4. No pretreatment tumor biopsies were available for baseline clonotypes.

A remark on this clone: Antigen unknown.

Clones were sequenced by immunoSEQ multiplex PCR, and TCRdb holds only the in-frame ones, with some missing. Of around 95,000 clones in the sample, 84% were seen once. The rearrangement links TRBV5-1 to TRBJ2-1; TRBD2 agrees at 7 bases. The sequence was obtained from a man between 60 and 75 years old with renal cell carcinoma. This specimen consisted of blood, obtained from a patient whose treatment included radiotherapy and nephrectomy. The CDR3 DNA follows: TGCGCCAGCAGCTTGGGGCGGGAGATTCTGTTCTTC. Residues: CASSLGREILFF.